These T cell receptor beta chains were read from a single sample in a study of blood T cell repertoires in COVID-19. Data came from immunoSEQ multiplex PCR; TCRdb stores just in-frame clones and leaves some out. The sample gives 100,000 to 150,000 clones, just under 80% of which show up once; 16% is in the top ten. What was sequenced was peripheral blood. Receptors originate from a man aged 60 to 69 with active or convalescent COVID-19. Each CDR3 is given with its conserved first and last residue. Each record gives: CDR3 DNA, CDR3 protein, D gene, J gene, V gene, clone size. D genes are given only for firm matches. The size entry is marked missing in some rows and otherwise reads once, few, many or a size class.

cdr3_nt: TGCGCCAGCAGCTTGGATCCCGGGACAATAGACAATGAGCAGTTCTTC
cdr3_aa: CASSLDPGTIDNEQFF
d_call: .
j_call: TRBJ2-1
v_call: TRBV5-1
clone_size: .

cdr3_nt: TGTGCCAGCAGTGTTCCTAGCGGGATCGGGGAAGGGGAGCTGTTTTTT
cdr3_aa: CASSVPSGIGEGELFF
d_call: TRBD2
j_call: TRBJ2-2
v_call: TRBV2
clone_size: .

cdr3_nt: TGTGCCATCAGTGATGGGACAGGGTACACCGGGGAGCTGTTTTTT
cdr3_aa: CAISDGTGYTGELFF
d_call: TRBD1
j_call: TRBJ2-2
v_call: TRBV10-3
clone_size: .

cdr3_nt: TGTGCCAGCAGCTTGACGGGAAAGACCTCCTACGAGCAGTACTTC
cdr3_aa: CASSLTGKTSYEQYF
d_call: .
j_call: TRBJ2-7
v_call: TRBV5-5
clone_size: .

cdr3_nt: TGTGCCAGCAGTGCCTTGGACAGGGGGAGTCAGCCCCAGCATTTT
cdr3_aa: CASSALDRGSQPQHF
d_call: TRBD1
j_call: TRBJ1-5
v_call: TRBV28
clone_size: .

cdr3_nt: TGTGCCAGCAGCCCAGACAGGCTAGGTGGGTCACCCCTCCACTTT
cdr3_aa: CASSPDRLGGSPLHF
d_call: .
j_call: TRBJ1-6
v_call: TRBV28
clone_size: .

cdr3_nt: TGTGCCAGTAGCTCCCGGGGACAGCAATTAAGCAATCAGCCCCAGCATTTT
cdr3_aa: CASSSRGQQLSNQPQHF
d_call: TRBD1
j_call: TRBJ1-5
v_call: TRBV19
clone_size: once

cdr3_nt: TGTGCCAGCACCGGACAGATCCAAAGCAATCAGCCCCAGCATTTT
cdr3_aa: CASTGQIQSNQPQHF
d_call: .
j_call: TRBJ1-5
v_call: TRBV2
clone_size: .

cdr3_nt: TGTGCCAGCAGCTATACAGGGTCCTCCTACGAGCAGTACTTC
cdr3_aa: CASSYTGSSYEQYF
d_call: .
j_call: TRBJ2-7
v_call: TRBV7-2
clone_size: few

cdr3_nt: TGTGCCAGTAGTATAGTTGGGAGGAGAGGCTACACCTTC
cdr3_aa: CASSIVGRRGYTF
d_call: .
j_call: TRBJ1-2
v_call: TRBV19
clone_size: .

cdr3_nt: TGTGCCTGGAGTCCTAATGACGAGCAGTACTTC
cdr3_aa: CAWSPNDEQYF
d_call: .
j_call: TRBJ2-7
v_call: TRBV30
clone_size: .

cdr3_nt: TGTGCCAGCAGCCACCGGGACAGGGATAGAAAGACCCAGTACTTC
cdr3_aa: CASSHRDRDRKTQYF
d_call: TRBD1
j_call: TRBJ2-5
v_call: TRBV28
clone_size: .

cdr3_nt: TGTGCCAGTAAGGTGGGGGGATACACAGATACGCAGTATTTT
cdr3_aa: CASKVGGYTDTQYF
d_call: .
j_call: TRBJ2-3
v_call: TRBV19
clone_size: .

cdr3_nt: TGTGCCAGCAGCTTAGACCGGGACAGGTTCGCCTACGAGCAGTACTTC
cdr3_aa: CASSLDRDRFAYEQYF
d_call: TRBD1
j_call: TRBJ2-7
v_call: TRBV11-2
clone_size: .

cdr3_nt: TGTGCCAGCAGTTCTCTAGCGGGAGGCCGCACAGATACGCAGTATTTT
cdr3_aa: CASSSLAGGRTDTQYF
d_call: TRBD2
j_call: TRBJ2-3
v_call: TRBV27
clone_size: .

cdr3_nt: TGTGCCAGCAGCCTCACCGGGGTTACGGGAGGCTACACCTTC
cdr3_aa: CASSLTGVTGGYTF
d_call: .
j_call: TRBJ1-2
v_call: TRBV7-8
clone_size: .

cdr3_nt: TGTGCCAGCAGCTGGGACTCCAGCACAGATACGCAGTATTTT
cdr3_aa: CASSWDSSTDTQYF
d_call: .
j_call: TRBJ2-3
v_call: TRBV9
clone_size: .

cdr3_nt: TGTGCCACCAGTGGGGGGCGTCGGAGCACCGGGGAGCTGTTTTTT
cdr3_aa: CATSGGRRSTGELFF
d_call: .
j_call: TRBJ2-2
v_call: TRBV24-1
clone_size: .

cdr3_nt: TGTGCCAGCAGCCCCAACTTAGCGGGGGGAGCAGATACGCAGTATTTT
cdr3_aa: CASSPNLAGGADTQYF
d_call: TRBD2
j_call: TRBJ2-3
v_call: TRBV11-2
clone_size: .

cdr3_nt: TGTGCCAGCAGCTCTACAGGGTCGAACACTGAAGCTTTCTTT
cdr3_aa: CASSSTGSNTEAFF
d_call: .
j_call: TRBJ1-1
v_call: TRBV7-8
clone_size: .

cdr3_nt: TGTGCCAGTAGTATAGCGAGGTACGGGGGGAACACTGAAGCTTTCTTT
cdr3_aa: CASSIARYGGNTEAFF
d_call: .
j_call: TRBJ1-1
v_call: TRBV19
clone_size: .